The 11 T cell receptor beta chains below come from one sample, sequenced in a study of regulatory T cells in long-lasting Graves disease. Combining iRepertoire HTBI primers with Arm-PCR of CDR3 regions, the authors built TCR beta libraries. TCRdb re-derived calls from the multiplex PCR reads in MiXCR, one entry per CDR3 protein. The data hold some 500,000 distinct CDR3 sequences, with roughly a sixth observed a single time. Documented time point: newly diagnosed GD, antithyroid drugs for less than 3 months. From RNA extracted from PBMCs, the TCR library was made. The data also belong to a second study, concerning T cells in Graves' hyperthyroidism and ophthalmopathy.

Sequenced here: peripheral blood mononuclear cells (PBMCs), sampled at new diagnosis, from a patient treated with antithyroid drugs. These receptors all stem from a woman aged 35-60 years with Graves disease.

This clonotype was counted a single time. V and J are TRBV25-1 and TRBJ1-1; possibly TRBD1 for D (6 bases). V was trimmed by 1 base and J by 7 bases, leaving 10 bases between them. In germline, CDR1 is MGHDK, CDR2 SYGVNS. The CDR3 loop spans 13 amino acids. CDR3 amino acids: CASSEWGGSEAFF. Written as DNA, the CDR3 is TGTGCCAGCAGTGAATGGGGGGGCAGTGAAGCTTTCTTT.

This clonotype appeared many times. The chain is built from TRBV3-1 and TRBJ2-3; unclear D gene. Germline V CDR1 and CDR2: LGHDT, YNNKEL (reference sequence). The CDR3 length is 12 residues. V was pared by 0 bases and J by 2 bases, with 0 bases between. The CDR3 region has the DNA TGTGCCAGCAGCCAAGACACAGATACGCAGTATTTT. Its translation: CASSQDTDTQYF.

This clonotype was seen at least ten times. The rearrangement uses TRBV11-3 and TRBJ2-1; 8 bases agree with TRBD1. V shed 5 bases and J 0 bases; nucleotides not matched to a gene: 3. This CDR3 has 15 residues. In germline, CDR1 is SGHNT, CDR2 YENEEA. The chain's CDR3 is CASSQQGGSYNEQFF. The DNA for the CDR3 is TGTGCCAGCAGCCAACAGGGGGGCTCCTACAATGAGCAGTTCTTC.

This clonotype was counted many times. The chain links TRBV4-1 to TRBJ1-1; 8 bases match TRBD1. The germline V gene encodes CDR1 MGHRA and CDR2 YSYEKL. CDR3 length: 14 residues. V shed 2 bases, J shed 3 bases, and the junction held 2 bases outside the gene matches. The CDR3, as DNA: TGCGCCAGCAGCCAACACAGGGGGGACACTGAAGCTTTCTTT. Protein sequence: CASSQHRGDTEAFF.

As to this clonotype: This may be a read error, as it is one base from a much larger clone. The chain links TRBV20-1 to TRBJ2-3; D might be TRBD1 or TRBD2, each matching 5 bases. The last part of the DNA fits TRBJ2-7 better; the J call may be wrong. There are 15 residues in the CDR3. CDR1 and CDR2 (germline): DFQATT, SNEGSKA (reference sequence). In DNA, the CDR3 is TGCAGTGCTAGATGGTCCCAGGCAGGTGAGGGGGAGCAGTACTTC. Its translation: CSARWSQAGEGEQYF.

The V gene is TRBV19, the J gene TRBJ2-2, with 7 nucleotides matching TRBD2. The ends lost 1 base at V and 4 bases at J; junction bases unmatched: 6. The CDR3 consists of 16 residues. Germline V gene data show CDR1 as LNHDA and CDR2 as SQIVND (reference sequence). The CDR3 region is CASSIVAGETTGELFF. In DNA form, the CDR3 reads TGTGCCAGTAGTATAGTTGCGGGGGAAACCACCGGGGAGCTGTTTTTT.

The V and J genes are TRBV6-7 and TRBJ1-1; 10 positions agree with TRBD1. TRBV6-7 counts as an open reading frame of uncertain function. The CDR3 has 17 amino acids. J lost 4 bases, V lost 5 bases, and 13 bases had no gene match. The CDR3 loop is CASSRPLTGGIGTEAFF. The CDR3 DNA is TGTGCCAGCAGTCGGCCTCTGACAGGGGGCATAGGCACTGAAGCTTTCTTT.

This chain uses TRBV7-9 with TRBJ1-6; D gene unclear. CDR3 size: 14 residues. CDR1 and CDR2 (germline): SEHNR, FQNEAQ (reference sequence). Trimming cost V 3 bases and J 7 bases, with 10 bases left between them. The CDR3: CASSFGVGNSPLHF. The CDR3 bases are TGTGCCAGCAGCTTTGGGGTTGGGAATTCACCCCTCCACTTT.

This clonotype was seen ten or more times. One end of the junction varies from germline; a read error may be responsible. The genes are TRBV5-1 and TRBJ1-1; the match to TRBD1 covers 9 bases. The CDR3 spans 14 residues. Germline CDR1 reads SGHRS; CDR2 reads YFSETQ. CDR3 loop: CASSLLTGGTEAFF. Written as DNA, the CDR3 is TGTGCCAGCAGCCTCCTGACAGGGGGGACTGAAGCTTTCTTT.

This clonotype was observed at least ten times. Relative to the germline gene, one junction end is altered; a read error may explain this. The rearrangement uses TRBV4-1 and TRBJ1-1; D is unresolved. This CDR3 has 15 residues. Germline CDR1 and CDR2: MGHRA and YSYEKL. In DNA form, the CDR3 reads TGTGCCAGCAGCCAAGAACCAGCCCTGAACACTGAAGCTTTCTTT. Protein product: CASSQEPALNTEAFF.

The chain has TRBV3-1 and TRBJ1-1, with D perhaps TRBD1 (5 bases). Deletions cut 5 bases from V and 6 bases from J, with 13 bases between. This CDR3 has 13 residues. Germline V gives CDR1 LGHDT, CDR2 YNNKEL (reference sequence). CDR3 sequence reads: CASSSGGIPEAFF. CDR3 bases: TGTGCCAGCAGCTCGGGGGGGATCCCTGAAGCTTTCTTT.